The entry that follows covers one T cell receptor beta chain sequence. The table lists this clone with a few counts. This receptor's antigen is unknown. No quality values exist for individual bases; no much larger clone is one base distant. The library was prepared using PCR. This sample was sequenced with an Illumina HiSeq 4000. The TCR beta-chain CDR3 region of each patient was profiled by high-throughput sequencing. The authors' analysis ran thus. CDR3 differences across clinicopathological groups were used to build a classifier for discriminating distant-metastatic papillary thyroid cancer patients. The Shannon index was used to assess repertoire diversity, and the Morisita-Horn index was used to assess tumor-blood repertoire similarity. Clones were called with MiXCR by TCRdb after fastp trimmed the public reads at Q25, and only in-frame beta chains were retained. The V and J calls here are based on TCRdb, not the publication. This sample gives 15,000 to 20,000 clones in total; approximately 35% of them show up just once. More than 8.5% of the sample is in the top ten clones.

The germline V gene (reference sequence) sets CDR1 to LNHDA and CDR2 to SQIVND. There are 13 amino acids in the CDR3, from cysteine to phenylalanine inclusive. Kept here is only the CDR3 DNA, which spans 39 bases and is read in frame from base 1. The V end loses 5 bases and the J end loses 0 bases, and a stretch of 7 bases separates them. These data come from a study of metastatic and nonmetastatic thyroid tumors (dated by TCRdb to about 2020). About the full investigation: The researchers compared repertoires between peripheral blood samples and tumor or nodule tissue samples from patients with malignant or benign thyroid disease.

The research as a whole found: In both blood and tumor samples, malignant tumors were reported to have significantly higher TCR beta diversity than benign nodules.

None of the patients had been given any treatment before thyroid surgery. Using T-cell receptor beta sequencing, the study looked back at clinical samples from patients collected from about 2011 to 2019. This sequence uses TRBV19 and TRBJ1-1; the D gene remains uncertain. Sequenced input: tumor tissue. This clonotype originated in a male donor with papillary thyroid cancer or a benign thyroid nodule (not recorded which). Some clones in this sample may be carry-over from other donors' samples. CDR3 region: CASSWQMNTEAFF. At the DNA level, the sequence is TGTGCCAGTAGTTGGCAGATGAACACTGAAGCTTTCTTT.